These T cell receptor beta chains were read from a single sample in a study of blood T cell repertoires in COVID-19. Data came from immunoSEQ multiplex PCR; TCRdb stores just in-frame clones and leaves some out. The profile shows under 300,000 clones, 80% to 85% of them singletons. The specimen was peripheral blood. The receptors stem from a woman younger than 30 with acute or convalescent COVID-19. CDR3s leave out the opening cysteine and the closing phenylalanine or tryptophan.

TRBJ1-1	TRBV7-9	ADTSVMNTEAF
TRBJ1-6	TRBV7-4	ASSSVARESPLH
TRBJ2-1	TRBV19	ASSRQGASYNEQF
TRBJ2-5	TRBV7-2	ASSFYRDLQETQY
TRBJ1-1	TRBV6-5	ASRNRGRGTEAF
TRBJ1-1	TRBV29-1	SVRQGGLNTEAF
TRBJ1-2	TRBV19	ASSTRDNRPSYGYT
TRBJ2-1	TRBV6-5	ASSYRTGTGYNEQF
TRBJ1-1	TRBV15	ATSTTLGDGTEAF
TRBJ1-6	TRBV3-1/TRBV3-2	ASSFPGQGNSPLH
TRBJ1-2	TRBV7-9	ASSEQGAEGYT